The clone carrying this T cell receptor (beta chain) has a handful of counts. Its antigen is unidentified. The data stem from a study of T cell responses to AZD1222 COVID-19 vaccine. Study-level results: Vaccine-related CD4 TCRs covered spike, predominating at 160-218 and 743-854.

The CDR3 has 14 amino acids. Germline values: CDR1 LGHDT, CDR2 YNNKEL (reference sequence). V lost 6 bases to trimming and J lost 3 bases; unmatched junction nucleotides: 4. Only in-frame clones appear in the TCRdb table, and some are missing; sequencing was by immunoSEQ multiplex PCR. The data show nearly 110,000 clones, with 75% to 90% seen just once and approximately 4.7% held by the top ten. The chain recombines TRBV3-1 (or the pseudogene TRBV3-2) with TRBJ2-2; TRBD2 matches 7 bases. The sample consisted of peripheral blood, taken on day 0 of AZD1222 vaccination. The receptor's source is an adult in good health. CDR3 nucleotides: TGTGCCAGCAGTGAGACTAGCTACACCGGGGAGCTGTTTTTT. Translated, it gives CASSETSYTGELFF.